This is a list of T cell receptor beta chains from one sample in a study of T cell responses to AZD1222 COVID-19 vaccine. Clones were read by immunoSEQ multiplex PCR, and TCRdb kept only the in-frame ones, dropping some. Seen here are roughly 200,000 clones, 85% to 95% observed once, and the top ten hold around 0.93%. The sequenced sample was peripheral blood, obtained 28 days after the second dose of the MenACWY control vaccine. The receptors derive from an adult who received the MenACWY meningococcal vaccine as a control. Both conserved end residues are part of each CDR3. The D gene is left open where the match is weak. Expanded clones are given a class, and other clones once, few, many or no size at all.

cdr3_aa: CASSDTSGGQETQYF
cdr3_nt: TGTGCCAGCAGTGACACTAGCGGGGGGCAAGAGACCCAGTACTTC
v_call: TRBV6-4
d_call: TRBD2
j_call: TRBJ2-5
clone_size: -

cdr3_aa: CAFIHTGLANYGYTF
cdr3_nt: TGTGCCTTTATCCATACGGGGCTTGCTAACTATGGCTACACCTTC
v_call: TRBV30
d_call: -
j_call: TRBJ1-2
clone_size: -

cdr3_aa: CASSQDRLTGGFGNTIYF
cdr3_nt: TGTGCCAGCAGCCAAGATCGATTAACAGGGGGCTTCGGAAACACCATATATTTT
v_call: TRBV3-1/TRBV3-2
d_call: TRBD1
j_call: TRBJ1-3
clone_size: -

cdr3_aa: CASGLVQAGNTIYF
cdr3_nt: TGTGCTAGTGGTTTGGTACAGGCTGGAAACACCATATATTTT
v_call: TRBV12-5
d_call: -
j_call: TRBJ1-3
clone_size: once

cdr3_aa: CASSLVLGSGQFF
cdr3_nt: TGTGCCAGCAGTTTGGTGTTAGGGTCTGGGCAGTTCTTC
v_call: TRBV12-3/TRBV12-4
d_call: -
j_call: TRBJ2-1
clone_size: -

cdr3_aa: CASSPGTGLSHFRYTF
cdr3_nt: TGTGCCAGCTCACCCGGGACAGGTCTTTCACATTTCCGCTACACCTTC
v_call: TRBV18
d_call: TRBD1
j_call: TRBJ1-2
clone_size: -

cdr3_aa: CASSLASGQERYGYTF
cdr3_nt: TGTGCCAGCAGCTTAGCCTCAGGACAGGAACGGTATGGCTACACCTTC
v_call: TRBV11-2
d_call: TRBD1
j_call: TRBJ1-2
clone_size: -

cdr3_aa: CSASARGNTF
cdr3_nt: TGCAGTGCTAGCGCCAGGGGGAACACCTTC
v_call: TRBV20-1
d_call: TRBD1
j_call: TRBJ1-2
clone_size: -

cdr3_aa: CATQREGNYGYTF
cdr3_nt: TGTGCCACCCAAAGGGAGGGGAATTATGGCTACACCTTC
v_call: TRBV10-3
d_call: -
j_call: TRBJ1-2
clone_size: -

cdr3_aa: CASSPPYGNYGYTF
cdr3_nt: TGTGCCAGCAGCCCTCCCTACGGTAACTATGGCTACACCTTC
v_call: TRBV28
d_call: -
j_call: TRBJ1-2
clone_size: -

cdr3_aa: CASSLRERPAGGYTF
cdr3_nt: TGTGCCAGTAGTCTCAGAGAGAGGCCCGCGGGTGGCTACACCTTC
v_call: TRBV19
d_call: -
j_call: TRBJ1-2
clone_size: once

cdr3_aa: CASSLTGTGGGYTF
cdr3_nt: TGTGCCAGCAGTTTGACCGGGACAGGGGGCGGCTACACCTTC
v_call: TRBV27
d_call: TRBD1
j_call: TRBJ1-2
clone_size: -

cdr3_aa: CASSFRGSELHQETQYF
cdr3_nt: TGTGCCAGCAGTTTTCGAGGTTCAGAACTCCACCAAGAGACCCAGTACTTC
v_call: TRBV2
d_call: -
j_call: TRBJ2-5
clone_size: -

cdr3_aa: CASSLAVNLNGYTF
cdr3_nt: TGTGCCAGCAGCTTAGCGGTCAACCTGAATGGCTACACCTTC
v_call: TRBV7-9
d_call: -
j_call: TRBJ1-2
clone_size: -

cdr3_aa: CAISESTGARNYGYTF
cdr3_nt: TGTGCCATCAGTGAGTCCACAGGAGCCCGGAACTATGGCTACACCTTC
v_call: TRBV10-3
d_call: -
j_call: TRBJ1-2
clone_size: -

cdr3_aa: CSAKRQVAAFF
cdr3_nt: TGCAGTGCTAAGAGGCAGGTTGCGGCTTTCTTT
v_call: TRBV20-1
d_call: -
j_call: TRBJ1-1
clone_size: -

cdr3_aa: CASSTSGTGTAGELFF
cdr3_nt: TGTGCCAGCTCAACCTCCGGGACAGGGACCGCCGGGGAGCTGTTTTTT
v_call: TRBV18
d_call: TRBD1
j_call: TRBJ2-2
clone_size: -

cdr3_aa: CASSLALGPSTEAFF
cdr3_nt: TGCGCCAGCAGCTTGGCCCTTGGACCCTCGACAGAAGCTTTCTTT
v_call: TRBV5-1
d_call: -
j_call: TRBJ1-1
clone_size: -

cdr3_aa: CASSQDRGRKAFF
cdr3_nt: TGTGCCAGCAGCCAAGATCGGGGGAGGAAAGCTTTCTTT
v_call: TRBV3-1/TRBV3-2
d_call: -
j_call: TRBJ1-1
clone_size: -

cdr3_aa: CASSQGRGRTGELFF
cdr3_nt: TGTGCCAGCAGCCAAGGACGGGGGAGAACCGGGGAGCTGTTTTTT
v_call: TRBV3-1/TRBV3-2
d_call: -
j_call: TRBJ2-2
clone_size: -

cdr3_aa: CASSPFQVNTEAFF
cdr3_nt: TGTGCCAGCAGCCCCTTCCAAGTAAACACTGAAGCTTTCTTT
v_call: TRBV3-1/TRBV3-2
d_call: -
j_call: TRBJ1-1
clone_size: -

cdr3_aa: CASSFGQGAEAFF
cdr3_nt: TGTGCCAGCAGTTTCGGACAGGGGGCTGAAGCTTTCTTT
v_call: TRBV6-6
d_call: TRBD1
j_call: TRBJ1-1
clone_size: -

cdr3_aa: CASSGGRDRGNIQYF
cdr3_nt: TGCGCCAGCAGCGGCGGCCGGGACAGGGGAAACATTCAGTACTTC
v_call: TRBV5-1
d_call: TRBD1
j_call: TRBJ2-4
clone_size: -

cdr3_aa: CASRSPPGQGAPGNTIYF
cdr3_nt: TGTGCCAGCCGATCCCCCCCGGGACAGGGGGCGCCTGGAAACACCATATATTTT
v_call: TRBV28
d_call: TRBD1
j_call: TRBJ1-3
clone_size: -

cdr3_aa: CASSLGAGGSPLHF
cdr3_nt: TGTGCCAGCAGTTTAGGGGCAGGGGGATCACCCCTCCACTTT
v_call: TRBV27
d_call: TRBD1
j_call: TRBJ1-6
clone_size: -

cdr3_aa: CASRTPTEQFF
cdr3_nt: TGTGCCAGCAGGACCCCCACTGAGCAGTTCTTC
v_call: TRBV12-3/TRBV12-4
d_call: -
j_call: TRBJ2-1
clone_size: once

cdr3_aa: CASSLVMRTGGYGYTF
cdr3_nt: TGCGCCAGCAGCTTGGTGATGAGGACAGGGGGGTATGGCTACACCTTC
v_call: TRBV5-1
d_call: TRBD1
j_call: TRBJ1-2
clone_size: once

cdr3_aa: CASSQGQGNNSPLHF
cdr3_nt: TGCGCCAGCAGCCAGGGACAGGGAAATAATTCACCCCTCCACTTT
v_call: TRBV4-1
d_call: TRBD1
j_call: TRBJ1-6
clone_size: -

cdr3_aa: CASSKEGREAADTQYF
cdr3_nt: TGTGCCAGCAGCAAAGAGGGCAGGGAGGCGGCAGATACGCAGTATTTT
v_call: TRBV21-1
d_call: -
j_call: TRBJ2-3
clone_size: -

cdr3_aa: CASSLGDRGAETQYF
cdr3_nt: TGTGCCAGCAGCTTAGGGGACAGGGGTGCGGAGACCCAGTACTTC
v_call: TRBV7-2
d_call: TRBD1
j_call: TRBJ2-5
clone_size: -

cdr3_aa: CASRTGFDGELFF
cdr3_nt: TGTGCCAGCAGGACAGGTTTTGACGGGGAGCTGTTTTTT
v_call: TRBV3-1/TRBV3-2
d_call: -
j_call: TRBJ2-2
clone_size: -

cdr3_aa: CASSPSQLANYGYTF
cdr3_nt: TGTGCCAGCAGTCCCTCACAATTAGCTAACTATGGCTACACCTTC
v_call: TRBV27
d_call: -
j_call: TRBJ1-2
clone_size: -

cdr3_aa: CASSQVMSGSPYEQYF
cdr3_nt: TGCGCCAGCAGCCAAGTGATGTCAGGGTCCCCCTACGAGCAGTACTTC
v_call: TRBV4-1
d_call: -
j_call: TRBJ2-7
clone_size: -

cdr3_aa: CASKRRSNQPQHF
cdr3_nt: TGTGCCAGTAAGCGACGGAGCAATCAGCCCCAGCATTTT
v_call: TRBV19
d_call: -
j_call: TRBJ1-5
clone_size: -

cdr3_aa: CASSLAGQASYGYTF
cdr3_nt: TGTGCCAGCAGCTTAGCGGGACAGGCCTCCTATGGCTACACCTTC
v_call: TRBV7-2
d_call: TRBD1
j_call: TRBJ1-2
clone_size: -

cdr3_aa: CASSLDEGNSPLHF
cdr3_nt: TGCGCCAGCAGCTTGGATGAGGGGAATTCACCCCTCCACTTT
v_call: TRBV5-1
d_call: -
j_call: TRBJ1-6
clone_size: -

cdr3_aa: CASSLVGGNTEAFF
cdr3_nt: TGTGCCAGCAGTCTAGTGGGGGGGAACACTGAAGCTTTCTTT
v_call: TRBV7-2
d_call: -
j_call: TRBJ1-1
clone_size: -

cdr3_aa: CASSDRGWSPQHF
cdr3_nt: TGTGCCAGCAGCGACAGGGGTTGGAGTCCCCAGCATTTT
v_call: TRBV6-5
d_call: TRBD1
j_call: TRBJ1-5
clone_size: -

cdr3_aa: CASTRQTGGGEKLFF
cdr3_nt: TGTGCCAGCACCCGTCAAACAGGCGGCGGTGAAAAACTGTTTTTT
v_call: TRBV2
d_call: -
j_call: TRBJ1-4
clone_size: once

cdr3_aa: CASSLRLAGGVADTQYF
cdr3_nt: TGCGCCAGCAGCTTGAGGTTAGCGGGGGGTGTGGCAGATACGCAGTATTTT
v_call: TRBV5-1
d_call: TRBD2
j_call: TRBJ2-3
clone_size: -

cdr3_aa: CASSLDWDPTDTQYF
cdr3_nt: TGCGCCAGCAGCTTGGACTGGGATCCCACAGATACGCAGTATTTT
v_call: TRBV5-1
d_call: -
j_call: TRBJ2-3
clone_size: -

cdr3_aa: CASSIGTGNTEAFF
cdr3_nt: TGCGCCAGCAGCATCGGGACAGGGAACACTGAAGCTTTCTTT
v_call: TRBV5-1
d_call: TRBD1
j_call: TRBJ1-1
clone_size: -

cdr3_aa: CAWSAGHGYNTIYF
cdr3_nt: TGTGCCTGGAGTGCCGGACACGGGTACAACACCATATATTTT
v_call: TRBV30
d_call: -
j_call: TRBJ1-3
clone_size: few

cdr3_aa: CASSSGTGEYF
cdr3_nt: TGTGCCAGCAGCTCCGGGACGGGAGAATATTTT
v_call: TRBV6-2/TRBV6-3
d_call: -
j_call: TRBJ2-3
clone_size: -

cdr3_aa: CASSIEGYSSSDQPQHF
cdr3_nt: TGTGCCAGTAGTATAGAAGGATACAGCTCAAGTGATCAGCCCCAGCATTTT
v_call: TRBV19
d_call: -
j_call: TRBJ1-5
clone_size: -

cdr3_aa: CASTKRGGETQYF
cdr3_nt: TGTGCCAGCACCAAGCGTGGAGGGGAGACCCAGTACTTC
v_call: TRBV7-2
d_call: -
j_call: TRBJ2-5
clone_size: -

cdr3_aa: CASSEFWAGALGTPLHF
cdr3_nt: TGCGCCAGCAGTGAGTTTTGGGCAGGGGCCTTGGGGACACCCCTCCACTTT
v_call: TRBV10-1
d_call: -
j_call: TRBJ1-6
clone_size: -

cdr3_aa: CASSEWGSVNSPLHF
cdr3_nt: TGTGCCAGCAGTGAATGGGGGTCTGTAAATTCACCCCTCCACTTT
v_call: TRBV2
d_call: -
j_call: TRBJ1-6
clone_size: -

cdr3_aa: CASSRAGQVQNSPLHF
cdr3_nt: TGTGCCAGCAGTAGGGCGGGACAGGTCCAAAATTCACCCCTCCACTTT
v_call: TRBV27
d_call: TRBD1
j_call: TRBJ1-6
clone_size: -

cdr3_aa: CASLLGFFGDTEAFF
cdr3_nt: TGTGCCAGCTTGCTTGGATTCTTTGGGGACACTGAAGCTTTCTTT
v_call: TRBV5-5
d_call: -
j_call: TRBJ1-1
clone_size: -

cdr3_aa: CASSLVGTENYGYTF
cdr3_nt: TGTGCCAGCAGCTTAGTCGGGACAGAGAACTATGGCTACACCTTC
v_call: TRBV7-9
d_call: TRBD1
j_call: TRBJ1-2
clone_size: -

cdr3_aa: CASSIGSNYGYTF
cdr3_nt: TGTGCCAGTAGTATAGGGAGTAACTATGGCTACACCTTC
v_call: TRBV19
d_call: -
j_call: TRBJ1-2
clone_size: -

cdr3_aa: CASSLALRANQPQHF
cdr3_nt: TGTGCCAGCAGCTTGGCCTTAAGGGCAAATCAGCCCCAGCATTTT
v_call: TRBV5-5
d_call: -
j_call: TRBJ1-5
clone_size: -

cdr3_aa: CASSPPGGSGYNEQFF
cdr3_nt: TGTGCCAGCTCACCACCGGGGGGGTCTGGATACAATGAGCAGTTCTTC
v_call: TRBV18
d_call: TRBD2
j_call: TRBJ2-1
clone_size: -

cdr3_aa: CASSPSTSYNEQFF
cdr3_nt: TGTGCCAGCAGCCCCTCGACCAGTTACAATGAGCAGTTCTTC
v_call: TRBV7-9
d_call: -
j_call: TRBJ2-1
clone_size: -

cdr3_aa: CASGLYGAGGVSEQYF
cdr3_nt: TGTGCTAGTGGTTTGTATGGTGCAGGGGGGGTCTCAGAGCAGTACTTC
v_call: TRBV12-5
d_call: -
j_call: TRBJ2-7
clone_size: -

cdr3_aa: CASDRAGNTIYF
cdr3_nt: TGTGCCAGTGACAGGGCTGGAAACACCATATATTTT
v_call: TRBV12-3/TRBV12-4
d_call: TRBD1
j_call: TRBJ1-3
clone_size: -

cdr3_aa: CASSIGQLDTYEQYF
cdr3_nt: TGTGCCAGCAGCATAGGACAGCTAGATACCTACGAGCAGTACTTC
v_call: TRBV7-2
d_call: -
j_call: TRBJ2-7
clone_size: -